Below, one T cell receptor beta chain is given with its context. These data originate in a study of blood T cell repertoires in COVID-19. Across the study: Material from acute and convalescent COVID-19 was sourced from the United States, Italy and Spain. Nucleic acid was either cDNA or gDNA, and it came from T cells, B-cell-depleted T cells, or PBMCs.

Original data processing: From reference gene primer amplification, estimates of nucleated cell counts were derived. The data were produced by immunoSEQ multiplex PCR, yet TCRdb's version contains in-frame clones alone and is incomplete. V and J calls and clone size follow that table, whereas D and trimming were derived from the DNA. The data contain under 200,000 clones, around nine tenths of them singletons. V was clipped by 4 bases and J by 3 bases, with 13 bases between them. The CDR3 extends over 15 amino acids. CDR1 and CDR2 (germline): MNHEY, SVGAGI. This clonotype was obtained from a man aged 60-69 years with active or convalescent COVID-19. Sequencing input: peripheral blood. The rearrangement uses TRBV6-5 and TRBJ2-1, with a possible D match to TRBD2 (7 bases). CDR3 in amino acids: CASSSTSRGYNEQFF. The DNA for the CDR3 is TGTGCCAGCAGTTCGACTAGCAGGGGCTACAATGAGCAGTTCTTC.